These 7 T cell receptor beta chains were all obtained from the same sample, sequenced in a study of blood T cell repertoires in COVID-19 (dated by TCRdb to the early 2020s). Receptors were amplified or captured by the immunoSEQ multiplex PCR assay. TCRdb took this table from immuneACCESS and kept in-frame rearrangements with V and J called. Such tables lack part of the clones; where checked against another copy, unresolved V genes explain under half of the gap, and the rest is unexplained. Across this sample there are about 46,000 clones, with 85% to 95% seen only once. 3.1% of the sample is taken by the ten largest. Sequenced sample: peripheral blood. These receptors were collected from a middle-aged man with acute or convalescent COVID-19.

J is TRBJ2-5 and V is TRBV2; no definite D call. The CDR3 runs to 14 residues. Germline V lookup: CDR1 SNHLY, CDR2 FYNNEI. V was cut by 4 bases and J by 0 bases, with 9 bases left in between. CDR3 protein: CASSGGQDQETQYF. CDR3 bases: TGTGCCAGCAGTGGTGGGCAGGACCAAGAGACCCAGTACTTC.

The gene calls are TRBV2 and TRBJ2-1; 11 bases are a match to TRBD2. The J segment lost 4 bases and the V segment lost 4 bases, leaving 6 bases of the junction unmatched. Germline V gives CDR1 SNHLY, CDR2 FYNNEI. The CDR3 loop spans 16 amino acids. The CDR3 spells CASSVVASGGYNEQFF. The CDR3 bases are TGTGCCAGCAGTGTCGTGGCTAGCGGGGGGTACAATGAGCAGTTCTTC. The full variable domain, its missing parts supplied by reference TRBV2 and TRBJ2-1, is EPEVTQTPSHQVTQMGQEVILRCVPISNHLYFYWYRQILGQKVEFLVSFYNNEISEKSEIFDDQFSVERPDGSNFTLKIRSTKLEDSAMYFCASSVVASGGYNEQFFGPGTRLTVL.

The chain's CDR3 is CASSLWGDSYNEQFF. The CDR3 DNA sequence: TGTGCCAGCAGCCTGTGGGGGGACTCCTACAATGAGCAGTTCTTC. The chain has TRBV14 and TRBJ2-1; TRBD2 might be the D (6 bases). This CDR3 comprises 15 residues. Germline V gene lookup returns CDR1 SGHDN and CDR2 FVKESK. With 4 bases removed from V and 0 bases from J, the gap between germline ends came to 10 bases.

As regards this clone: Other nucleotide sequences from this sample produce the same CDR3. The chain carries TRBV5-1 and TRBJ1-1; perhaps TRBD1 as D (6 bases). V was clipped by 4 bases and J by 1 base, with 14 bases between them. This CDR3 spans 15 amino acids. Germline V gene data show CDR1 as SGHRS and CDR2 as YFSETQ. The CDR3 nucleotides read TGCGCCAGCAGCCCTCTACAGGGATCGAACACTGAAGCTTTCTTT. Protein: CASSPLQGSNTEAFF.

This chain joins TRBV7-8 and TRBJ1-1, with 8 bases identical to TRBD1. The CDR3 is 15 amino acids. Looked up from germline, CDR1 is SGHVS and CDR2 is FQNEAQ. V lost 5 bases and J lost 5; bases outside the gene matches: 10. Written as DNA, the CDR3 is TGTGCCAGCAGCGACAGGGGTATGGGTGCAACTGAAGCTTTCTTT. This sequence encodes CASSDRGMGATEAFF.

This chain joins TRBV6-6 and TRBJ1-6, with a tentative D call TRBD1 (5 bases). V was pared by 3 bases and J by 4 bases, with 13 bases between. Per germline, CDR1 MNHNY and CDR2 SVGAGI (reference sequence). The CDR3 consists of 16 residues. The CDR3 reads CASSYGGNLYNSPLHF. The CDR3 coding sequence is TGTGCCAGCAGTTATGGGGGGAATCTGTATAATTCACCCCTCCACTTT.

The V and J genes are TRBV6-5 and TRBJ2-2; 7 bases align to TRBD1. Unmatched junction bases numbered 10, after V lost 7 bases and J lost 5 bases. CDR1 and CDR2 from the germline V gene are MNHEY and SVGAGI. CDR3 length: 15 amino acids. The CDR3 DNA is TGTGCCAGCATCATAATCCAGGGGGTAACCGGGGAGCTGTTTTTT. Its translation is CASIIIQGVTGELFF.